This T cell receptor beta chain was sequenced for a study of regulatory T cells in long-lasting Graves disease. The junction had 9 bases not matched to a gene; V was cut back by 5 bases and J by 2 bases. The length of the CDR3 is 16 residues. This clonotype was seen repeatedly, ten times or more. The time point is: newly diagnosed GD, antithyroid drugs for less than 3 months. The TCR library was made from RNA that had been extracted from PBMCs in TRIzol. Through Arm-PCR of CDR3 regions and iRepertoire HTBI primers, TCR beta libraries were built. TCRdb recomputed calls from the multiplex PCR reads with MiXCR, one row per CDR3 protein. The profile shows approximately 470,000 distinct CDR3 sequences, around 15% of them singletons. These records were also assigned to another study, of T cells in Graves' hyperthyroidism and ophthalmopathy.

This chain connects TRBV12-3 or TRBV12-4 to TRBJ2-7, with TRBD1 matching over 10 bases. This TCR derives from a man between 35 and 55 years old with Graves disease. This specimen consisted of peripheral blood mononuclear cells (PBMCs), obtained at new diagnosis, from a patient treated with antithyroid drugs. The CDR3 region has the DNA TGTGCCAGCAGTATCCGCGGGACAGGGGTACCCTACGAGCAGTACTTC. Translated, it gives CASSIRGTGVPYEQYF.